The T cell receptor beta chain under discussion was sequenced for a study of blood T cell repertoires in COVID-19. Study at large: Sites in the United States, Italy and Spain provided acute and convalescent COVID-19 samples. The cDNA or gDNA used as material had been derived from T cells, B-cell-depleted T cells, or PBMCs.

Original data processing: By means of reference gene primer amplification, nucleated cell counts were estimated. Data came from immunoSEQ multiplex PCR; TCRdb stores just in-frame clones and leaves some out. From that table come the V and J calls and clone size; the DNA was used to work out D and trimming. The sample includes 110,000 or so clones, about 74% of them seen just once. Specimen: peripheral blood. The clonotype originates from a man aged 65 to 85 with acute or convalescent COVID-19.

The CDR3: CASRLTGGPRNTEAFF. The CDR3 DNA is TGTGCCAGCAGGTTGACTGGGGGCCCTCGGAACACTGAAGCTTTCTTT. The chain joins TRBV5-6 to TRBJ1-1; D is possibly TRBD1 (6 bases). CDR1 and CDR2 (germline): SGHDT, YYEEEE. This CDR3 has 16 amino acids. The V and J ends lost 5 bases and 1 base respectively, with 18 bases between them.